The 20 T cell receptor beta chains below come from one sample, sequenced in a study of blood T cell repertoires in COVID-19. Sequenced by immunoSEQ multiplex PCR; TCRdb stores in-frame clones only, minus some. The data hold about 370,000 clones, with approximately 89% observed a single time. Sequencing used peripheral blood. The origin of the receptors is a woman in her 30s with COVID-19, enrolled during active disease.

The chain is built from TRBV4-2 and TRBJ1-6; 11 bases agree with TRBD1. Germline trimming cut 1 base from V and 7 bases from J; bases unmatched to any gene: 3. This CDR3 is built from 16 residues. CDR1 LGHNA and CDR2 YNFKEQ come from the germline V gene. The CDR3 bases are TGTGCCAGCAGCCAAGGGGACAGGGGGTTAAATTCACCCCTCCACTTT. This encodes CASSQGDRGLNSPLHF.

The V call is TRBV7-2, the J call TRBJ2-1; 10 bases are a match to TRBD2. CDR1 is SGHTA and CDR2 is FQGNSA in the germline V gene. V trimming: 5 bases; J trimming: 7 bases; junction bases outside the gene matches: 8. CDR3 size: 15 residues. The chain's CDR3 is CASSGTSVRGNEQFF. The CDR3 nucleotides are TGTGCCAGCAGCGGGACTAGCGTCCGAGGGAATGAGCAGTTCTTC.

V and J are TRBV6-2 or TRBV6-3 and TRBJ1-1, with D unresolved. The CDR3 covers 12 residues. V dropped 0 bases and J dropped 10 bases, with 9 bases sitting between them. CDR1 and CDR2 (germline): MNHEY, SVGEGT. The CDR3 loop reads CASSYSRAGAFF. The CDR3 DNA sequence: TGTGCCAGCAGTTACTCAAGAGCCGGAGCTTTCTTT.

The chain combines TRBV7-2 with TRBJ2-5; the match to TRBD1 covers 7 bases. The CDR3 length is 14 residues. V trimming: 6 bases; J trimming: 1 base; junction bases outside the gene matches: 5. In germline, CDR1 is SGHTA, CDR2 FQGNSA. CDR3 loop: CASSTTGIQETQYF. The DNA of the CDR3 is TGTGCCAGCAGTACGACAGGGATCCAAGAGACCCAGTACTTC. The variable domain in full, completed from reference TRBV7-2 and TRBJ2-5, reads GAGVSQSPSNKVTEKGKDVELRCDPISGHTALYWYRQSLGQGLEFLIYFQGNSAPDKSGLPSDRFSAERTGGSVSTLTIQRTQQEDSAVYLCASSTTGIQETQYFGPGTRLLVL.

This clone was detected only a few times. The chain combines TRBV6-5 with TRBJ1-5; weak D call: TRBD1 (5 bases). The CDR3 contains 14 residues. CDR1 and CDR2 (germline): MNHEY, SVGAGI. The V and J ends lost 6 bases and 5 bases respectively, with 14 bases between them. CDR3 region: CASSGQGQDQPQHF. CDR3 sequence (DNA): TGTGCCAGCAGCGGACAAGGCCAGGATCAGCCCCAGCATTTT.

The chain couples TRBV7-9 to TRBJ2-7, with D perhaps TRBD1 (6 bases). The CDR3 extends over 15 amino acids. Germline values: CDR1 SEHNR, CDR2 FQNEAQ (reference sequence). The V gene lost 2 bases and the J gene lost 4 bases, with 15 bases spanning the gap. CDR3 nucleotide sequence: TGTGCCAGCAGCTTATTTGGGGCAGGGGAATACGAGCAGTACTTC. Amino acid sequence: CASSLFGAGEYEQYF.

The J gene is TRBJ2-7, the V gene TRBV3-1 (or the pseudogene TRBV3-2); TRBD2 aligns across 7 bases. J lost 0 bases, V lost 1 base, and 3 bases had no gene match. The CDR3 has 15 amino acids. Per germline, CDR1 LGHDT and CDR2 YNNKEL (reference sequence). CDR3 sequence (DNA): TGTGCCAGCAGCCAAGGCGGGACTATCTCCTACGAGCAGTACTTC. It specifies CASSQGGTISYEQYF.

The chain carries TRBV6-6 and TRBJ2-3; tentatively, D is TRBD2 (6 bases). The germline V and J ends were trimmed by 2 bases and 1 base, with 13 bases remaining between them. The CDR3 contains 16 residues. CDR1 MNHNY and CDR2 SVGAGI come from the germline V gene (reference sequence). The CDR3 nucleotides are TGTGCCAGCAGTTACGCCCCGGGAGCAGGCACAGATACGCAGTATTTT. Its translation: CASSYAPGAGTDTQYF.

This rearrangement joins TRBV30 to TRBJ2-3; D might be TRBD2 (6 bases). Between the trimmed V and J ends, which lost 4 bases and 5 bases, there was a span of 13 bases. Germline V gives CDR1 GTSNPN, CDR2 SVGIG (reference sequence). The CDR3 length is 13 residues. The CDR3 spells CAWNLGGVDTQYF. DNA for the CDR3: TGTGCCTGGAACCTGGGGGGAGTAGATACGCAGTATTTT.

This clone appeared a single time. The rearrangement uses TRBV6-6 and TRBJ1-1, with D maybe TRBD1 (6 bases). V dropped 10 bases and J dropped 5 bases, with 17 bases sitting between them. Germline loops: CDR1 MNHNY, CDR2 SVGAGI (reference sequence). The CDR3 extends over 13 amino acids. The CDR3 protein is CATGVLQGTEAFF. Here the CDR3 DNA reads TGTGCCACCGGGGTTCTCCAGGGGACTGAAGCTTTCTTT.

This chain uses TRBV5-4 with TRBJ2-7, with 7 bases matching TRBD1. CDR1 and CDR2 (germline): SGHNT, YYREEE (reference sequence). V lost 1 base, J lost 4 bases, and 5 bases stayed unmatched. This CDR3 is 14 amino acids long. CDR3 sequence (DNA): TGTGCCAGCAGCTTGCGAGGGGGCGGGTACGAGCAGTACTTC. It specifies CASSLRGGGYEQYF. Full variable domain (missing parts from reference TRBV5-4 and TRBJ2-7): ETGVTQSPTHLIKTRGQQVTLRCSSQSGHNTVSWYQQALGQGPQFIFQYYREEENGRGNFPPRFSGLQFPNYSSELNVNALELDDSALYLCASSLRGGGYEQYFGPGTRLTVT.

The chain uses TRBV24-1 and TRBJ1-1; D not certain. Trimming took off 4 bases at V and 3 bases at J, with 5 bases between the two ends. The CDR3 totals 12 residues. Germline assignment: CDR1 KGHDR and CDR2 SFDVKD. The CDR3 sequence is CATSDPYTEAFF. The CDR3 DNA reads as TGTGCCACCAGTGACCCATACACTGAAGCTTTCTTT.

V and J are TRBV20-1 and TRBJ1-2; tentative D call: TRBD1 (5 bases). There are 13 residues in the CDR3. V lost 3 bases to trimming and J lost 7 bases, with 15 bases between them. The V gene's germline CDR1 is DFQATT and CDR2 SNEGSKA (reference sequence). The CDR3 coding sequence is TGCAGTGCTAGTGCCTACCAGGGTGGTGGCTACACCTTC. Encoded protein: CSASAYQGGGYTF.

Here the CDR3 reads CASSHGGLANEKLFF. The CDR3 DNA follows: TGTGCCAGCAGCCACGGGGGGCTGGCTAATGAAAAACTGTTTTTT. The genes are TRBV4-2 and TRBJ1-4, with D perhaps TRBD1 (6 bases). CDR1 is LGHNA and CDR2 is YNFKEQ in the germline V gene. V was pared by 3 bases and J by 3 bases, with 11 bases between. The CDR3 consists of 15 residues.

This chain connects TRBV27 to TRBJ1-5; D possibly corresponds to TRBD1 (6 bases). V gave up 6 bases and J gave up 7 bases, with 16 bases separating them. CDR1 and CDR2 (germline): MNHEY, SMNVEV (reference sequence). The CDR3 contains 14 residues. In nucleotides, the CDR3 is TGTGCCAGCAGCCCCGGGGGGCGGTTACAGCCCCAGCATTTT. It specifies CASSPGGRLQPQHF.

The rearrangement links TRBV30 to TRBJ2-2; the D is unclear. The CDR3 extends over 12 amino acids. V dropped 0 bases and J dropped 6 bases, with 5 bases sitting between them. Germline CDR1 is GTSNPN and CDR2 is SVGIG (reference sequence). This CDR3 reads CAWSVGSGELFF. DNA for the CDR3: TGTGCCTGGAGTGTCGGGTCCGGGGAGCTGTTTTTT.

This sequence joins TRBV5-8 and TRBJ2-1, with 8 bases lining up with TRBD1. The CDR3 has 16 amino acids. V dropped 7 bases and J dropped 8; count of bases not matched to a gene: 17. Germline CDR1 is SGHTS and CDR2 is YDEGEE. Here the CDR3 reads CASLAVFDRGFDEQFF. CDR3 DNA: TGTGCCAGCTTGGCCGTATTCGACAGGGGATTCGATGAGCAGTTCTTC.

This sequence joins TRBV10-1 and TRBJ2-7, with TRBD2 matching over 11 bases. The CDR3 sequence is 15 residues long. Looked up from germline, CDR1 is WNHNN and CDR2 is SYGVQD (reference sequence). Trimming took 3 bases from V and 4 from J; bases not matched to a gene: 5. The CDR3 is CASSDVGLAEYEQYF. The CDR3 nucleotides are TGCGCCAGCAGTGATGTGGGACTAGCGGAATACGAGCAGTACTTC.

The rearrangement uses TRBV20-1 and TRBJ2-7, with 9 nucleotides matching TRBD2. V lost 3 bases to trimming and J lost 2 bases; unmatched junction nucleotides: 5. CDR1 is DFQATT and CDR2 is SNEGSKA in the germline V gene (reference sequence). This CDR3 is 14 amino acids long. CDR3 protein: CSASLAGVPYEQYF. Here the CDR3 DNA reads TGCAGTGCTAGTTTAGCGGGAGTCCCCTACGAGCAGTACTTC.

The J gene is TRBJ2-3, the V gene TRBV7-9; 8 bases match TRBD2. CDR3 length equals 16 residues. Trimming removed 4 bases from V and 5 bases from J; junction bases left unmatched: 11. Germline V CDR1 and CDR2: SEHNR, FQNEAQ (reference sequence). For the CDR3, the DNA is TGTGCCAGCAGCTATCAGAGCGGGAGCTTCGAAGATACGCAGTATTTT. Its protein product is CASSYQSGSFEDTQYF.